This entry lists 7 T cell receptor beta chains sequenced from one sample in a study of blood T cell repertoires in COVID-19. Method: immunoSEQ multiplex PCR; TCRdb's copy keeps in-frame clones and lacks some. This table holds approximately 150,000 clones, around three quarters found once. Sequencing used PBMCs or T cells enriched from blood (not recorded which). Receptors originate from a woman aged 65 to 85 in a cohort exposed to, infected with or recovered from COVID-19 (not recorded which).

This chain joins TRBV2 and TRBJ2-3; 7 nucleotides line up with TRBD2. This CDR3 region has 13 residues. From germline, CDR1 is SNHLY and CDR2 FYNNEI. V gave up 6 bases and J gave up 7 bases; unmatched junction bases: 7. Written as DNA, the CDR3 is TGTGCCAGCAGAGGGAGGGAAGCTTATACGCAGTATTTT. Its protein product is CASRGREAYTQYF.

This rearrangement joins TRBV11-2 to TRBJ2-4; TRBD2 might be the D (5 bases). The CDR3 sequence is 13 residues long. The V gene lost 3 bases and the J gene lost 6 bases, with 9 bases spanning the gap. Germline V gene data show CDR1 as SGHAT and CDR2 as FQNNGV. CDR3 amino acids: CASSFSGGNIQYF. CDR3 nucleotides: TGTGCCAGCAGCTTCTCCGGAGGAAACATTCAGTACTTC.

The chain couples TRBV28 to TRBJ2-7; D is possibly TRBD1 (6 bases). Trimming removed 7 bases from V and 4 bases from J, with 11 bases in between. CDR1 is MDHEN, CDR2 SYDVKM, per germline. The CDR3 covers 12 residues. The CDR3 here is CASKLQGYEQYF. The CDR3 DNA reads as TGTGCCAGCAAATTACAGGGTTACGAGCAGTACTTC.

This rearrangement joins TRBV5-1 to TRBJ2-5; TRBD1 might be the D (6 bases). Trimming took off 3 bases at V and 3 bases at J, with 9 bases between the two ends. CDR1 SGHRS and CDR2 YFSETQ come from the germline V gene. The CDR3 extends over 13 amino acids. The CDR3 nucleotides are TGCGCCAGCAGCTCCGGACAGAAAGAGACCCAGTACTTC. Protein product: CASSSGQKETQYF.

As concerns this clone: Distinct nucleotide sequences in the sample also encode this CDR3. The V call is TRBV2, the J call TRBJ2-7; D perhaps matches TRBD1 (5 bases). Trimming shortened V by 2 bases and J by 3 bases, and 5 bases separated the two germline ends. Germline CDR1 SNHLY, CDR2 FYNNEI. The CDR3 sequence is 12 residues long. CDR3 bases: TGTGCCAGCAGTGAACAGGGCTACGAGCAGTACTTC. Amino acid sequence: CASSEQGYEQYF.

This clone was seen a few times. The chain recombines TRBV29-1 with TRBJ1-2, with D maybe TRBD1 (5 bases). V lost 8 bases and J lost 5, with 21 bases in between. Germline V lookup: CDR1 SQVTM, CDR2 ANQGSEA. The CDR3 is made up of 14 amino acids. The CDR3, as DNA: TGCAGCTTCCTACAGCAGGGTTCCCAGTATGGCTACACCTTC. Its protein is CSFLQQGSQYGYTF.

This clone came up a few times. This chain joins TRBV12-3 or TRBV12-4 and TRBJ1-2; TRBD1 matches at 7 bases. This CDR3 comprises 13 residues. V dropped 5 bases and J dropped 4; count of bases not matched to a gene: 4. CDR3 in amino acids: CASSGQATYGYTF. The CDR3 DNA sequence: TGTGCCAGCAGTGGACAGGCGACCTATGGCTACACCTTC.